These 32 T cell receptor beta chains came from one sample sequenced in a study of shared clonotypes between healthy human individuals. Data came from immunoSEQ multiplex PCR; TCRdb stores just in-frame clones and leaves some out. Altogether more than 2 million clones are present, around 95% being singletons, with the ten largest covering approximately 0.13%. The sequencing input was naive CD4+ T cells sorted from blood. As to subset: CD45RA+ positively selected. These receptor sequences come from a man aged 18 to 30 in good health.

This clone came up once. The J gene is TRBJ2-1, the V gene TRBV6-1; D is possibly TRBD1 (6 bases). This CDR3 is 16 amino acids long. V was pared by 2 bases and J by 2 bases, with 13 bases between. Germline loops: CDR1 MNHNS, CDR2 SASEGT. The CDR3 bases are TGTGCCAGCAGTGAAAAAGGGAACAGGGCCTACAATGAGCAGTTCTTC. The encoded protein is CASSEKGNRAYNEQFF.

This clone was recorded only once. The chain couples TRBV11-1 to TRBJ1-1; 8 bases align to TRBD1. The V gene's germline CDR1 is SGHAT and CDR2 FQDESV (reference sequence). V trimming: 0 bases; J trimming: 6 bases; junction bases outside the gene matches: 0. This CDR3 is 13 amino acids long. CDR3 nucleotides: TGTGCCAGCAGCTTAGCGACAGGGGCTGAAGCTTTCTTT. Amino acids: CASSLATGAEAFF.

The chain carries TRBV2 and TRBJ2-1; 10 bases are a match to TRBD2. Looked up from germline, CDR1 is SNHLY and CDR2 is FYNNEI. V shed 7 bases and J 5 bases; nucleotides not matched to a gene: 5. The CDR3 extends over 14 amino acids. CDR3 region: CASKSSGGDNEQFF. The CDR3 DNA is TGTGCCAGCAAGTCGAGCGGGGGGGACAATGAGCAGTTCTTC. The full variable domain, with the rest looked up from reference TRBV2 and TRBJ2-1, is EPEVTQTPSHQVTQMGQEVILRCVPISNHLYFYWYRQILGQKVEFLVSFYNNEISEKSEIFDDQFSVERPDGSNFTLKIRSTKLEDSAMYFCASKSSGGDNEQFFGPGTRLTVL.

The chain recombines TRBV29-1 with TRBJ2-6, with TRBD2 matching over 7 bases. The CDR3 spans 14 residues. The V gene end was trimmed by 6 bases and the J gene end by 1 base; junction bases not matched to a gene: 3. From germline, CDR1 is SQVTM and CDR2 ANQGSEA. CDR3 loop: CSVRGGSGANVLTF. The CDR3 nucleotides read TGCAGCGTGAGGGGAGGGTCTGGGGCCAACGTCCTGACTTTC. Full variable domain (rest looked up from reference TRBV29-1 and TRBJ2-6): SAVISQKPSRDICQRGTSLTIQCQVDSQVTMMFWYRQQPGQSLTLIATANQGSEATYESGFVIDKFPISRPNLTFSTLTVSNMSPEDSSIYLCSVRGGSGANVLTFGAGSRLTVL.

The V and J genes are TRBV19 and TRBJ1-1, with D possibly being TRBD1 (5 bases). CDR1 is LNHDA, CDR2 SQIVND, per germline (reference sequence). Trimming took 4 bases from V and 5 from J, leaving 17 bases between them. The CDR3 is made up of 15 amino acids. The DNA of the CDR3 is TGTGCCAGTAGTACGGTCGGGGACGGAAGAACTGAAGCTTTCTTT. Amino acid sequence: CASSTVGDGRTEAFF. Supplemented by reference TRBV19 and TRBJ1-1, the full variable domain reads DGGITQSPKYLFRKEGQNVTLSCEQNLNHDAMYWYRQDPGQGLRLIYYSQIVNDFQKGDIAEGYSVSREKKESFPLTVTSAQKNPTAFYLCASSTVGDGRTEAFFGQGTRLTVV.

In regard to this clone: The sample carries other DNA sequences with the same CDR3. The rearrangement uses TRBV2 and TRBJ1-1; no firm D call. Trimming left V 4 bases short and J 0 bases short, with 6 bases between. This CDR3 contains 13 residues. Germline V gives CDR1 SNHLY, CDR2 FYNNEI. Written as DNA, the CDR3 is TGTGCCAGCAGTGTGGGTATGAACACTGAAGCTTTCTTT. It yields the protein CASSVGMNTEAFF. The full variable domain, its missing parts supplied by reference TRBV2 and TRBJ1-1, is EPEVTQTPSHQVTQMGQEVILRCVPISNHLYFYWYRQILGQKVEFLVSFYNNEISEKSEIFDDQFSVERPDGSNFTLKIRSTKLEDSAMYFCASSVGMNTEAFFGQGTRLTVV.

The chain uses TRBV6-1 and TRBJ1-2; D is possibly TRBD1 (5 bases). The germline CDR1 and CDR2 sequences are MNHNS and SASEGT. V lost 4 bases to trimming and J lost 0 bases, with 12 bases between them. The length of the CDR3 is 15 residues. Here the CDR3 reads CASSGRDRPNYGYTF. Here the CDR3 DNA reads TGTGCCAGCAGTGGTCGCGACAGACCTAACTATGGCTACACCTTC.

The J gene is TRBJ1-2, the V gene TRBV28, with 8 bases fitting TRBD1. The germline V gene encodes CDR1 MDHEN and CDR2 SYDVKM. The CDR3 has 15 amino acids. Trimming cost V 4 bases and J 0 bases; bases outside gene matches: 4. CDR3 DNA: TGTGCCAGCAGTTACGGGACAGGTACTAACTATGGCTACACCTTC. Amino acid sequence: CASSYGTGTNYGYTF.

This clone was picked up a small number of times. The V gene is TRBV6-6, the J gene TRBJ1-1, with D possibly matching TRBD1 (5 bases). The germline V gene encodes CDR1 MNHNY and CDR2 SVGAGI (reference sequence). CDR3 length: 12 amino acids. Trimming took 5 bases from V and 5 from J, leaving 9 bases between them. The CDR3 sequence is CASSPQGTEAFF. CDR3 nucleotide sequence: TGTGCCAGCAGTCCCCAGGGTACTGAAGCTTTCTTT.

CDR3 sequence reads: CASSSVSSYEQYF. The CDR3, as DNA: TGTGCCAGCAGCTCGGTAAGCTCCTACGAGCAGTACTTC. The V and J genes are TRBV5-6 and TRBJ2-7; D unclear. The length of the CDR3 is 13 residues. V shed 3 bases and J shed 0 bases, with 7 bases lying between them. Germline assignment: CDR1 SGHDT and CDR2 YYEEEE.

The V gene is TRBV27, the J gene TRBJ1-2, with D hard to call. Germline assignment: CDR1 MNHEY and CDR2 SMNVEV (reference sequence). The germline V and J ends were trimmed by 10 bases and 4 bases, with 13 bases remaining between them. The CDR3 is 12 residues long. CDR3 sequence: CATRRSVYGYTF. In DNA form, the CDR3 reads TGTGCCACTCGACGCTCGGTCTATGGCTACACCTTC.

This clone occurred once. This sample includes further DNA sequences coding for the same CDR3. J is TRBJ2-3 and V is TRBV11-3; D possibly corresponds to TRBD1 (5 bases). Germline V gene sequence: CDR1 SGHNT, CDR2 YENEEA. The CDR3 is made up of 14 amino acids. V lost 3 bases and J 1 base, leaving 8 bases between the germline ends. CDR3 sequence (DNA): TGTGCCAGCAGCTTGGGCAGGGGCACAGATACGCAGTATTTT. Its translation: CASSLGRGTDTQYF.

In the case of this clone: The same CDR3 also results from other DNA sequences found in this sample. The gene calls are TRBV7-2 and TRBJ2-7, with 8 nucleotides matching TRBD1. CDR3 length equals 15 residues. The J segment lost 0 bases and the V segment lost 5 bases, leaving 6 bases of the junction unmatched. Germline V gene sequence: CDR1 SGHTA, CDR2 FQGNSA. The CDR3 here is CASSPRQGSSYEQYF. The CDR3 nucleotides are TGTGCCAGCAGCCCGCGACAGGGGAGCTCCTACGAGCAGTACTTC.

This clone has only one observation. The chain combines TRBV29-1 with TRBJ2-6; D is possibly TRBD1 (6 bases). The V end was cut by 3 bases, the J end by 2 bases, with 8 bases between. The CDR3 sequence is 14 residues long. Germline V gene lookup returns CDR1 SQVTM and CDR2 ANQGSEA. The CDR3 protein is CSVDPGAGANVLTF. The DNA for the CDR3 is TGCAGCGTTGACCCAGGGGCTGGGGCCAACGTCCTGACTTTC.

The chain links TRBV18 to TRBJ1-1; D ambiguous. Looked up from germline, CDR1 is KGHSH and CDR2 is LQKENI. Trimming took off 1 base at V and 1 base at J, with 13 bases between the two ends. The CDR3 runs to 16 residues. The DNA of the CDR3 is TGTGCCAGCTCACCACGTTCTAGGCAGCAGAACACTGAAGCTTTCTTT. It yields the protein CASSPRSRQQNTEAFF.

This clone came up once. As DNA, the CDR3 is TGTGCCAGCAGCTTCCCTAGCGGGGGGCCCAGCGAGCAGTACTTC. Protein product: CASSFPSGGPSEQYF. The chain joins TRBV5-4 to TRBJ2-7, with 11 bases that match TRBD2. The germline CDR1 and CDR2 sequences are SGHNT and YYREEE (reference sequence). J was trimmed by 6 bases and V by 2 bases; bases with no gene match: 7. The CDR3 has 15 amino acids.

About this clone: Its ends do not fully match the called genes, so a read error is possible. The CDR3 reads CASSLDYGAEAFF. In DNA form, the CDR3 reads TGTGCTAGCAGCTTGGATTATGGGGCTGAAGCTTTCTTT. The rearrangement joins TRBV7-7 to TRBJ1-1; D gene uncertain. This CDR3 has 13 residues. Germline values: CDR1 SSHAT, CDR2 FNYEAQ (reference sequence).

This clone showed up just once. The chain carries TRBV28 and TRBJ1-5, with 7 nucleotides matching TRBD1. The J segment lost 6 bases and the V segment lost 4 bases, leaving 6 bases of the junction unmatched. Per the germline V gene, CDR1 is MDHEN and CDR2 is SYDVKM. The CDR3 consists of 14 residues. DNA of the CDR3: TGTGCCAGCAGTTCGACAGGGATTGGTCAGCCCCAGCATTTT. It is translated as CASSSTGIGQPQHF. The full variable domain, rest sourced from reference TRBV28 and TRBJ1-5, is DVKVTQSSRYLVKRTGEKVFLECVQDMDHENMFWYRQDPGLGLRLIYFSYDVKMKEKGDIPEGYSVSREKKERFSLILESASTNQTSMYLCASSSTGIGQPQHFGDGTRLSIL.

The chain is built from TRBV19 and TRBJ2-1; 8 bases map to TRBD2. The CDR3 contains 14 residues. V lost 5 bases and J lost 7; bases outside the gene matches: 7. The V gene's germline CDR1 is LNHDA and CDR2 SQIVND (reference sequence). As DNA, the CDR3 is TGTGCCAGTAGTTCTTGGACTAGCAGGAATGAGCAGTTCTTC. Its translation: CASSSWTSRNEQFF.

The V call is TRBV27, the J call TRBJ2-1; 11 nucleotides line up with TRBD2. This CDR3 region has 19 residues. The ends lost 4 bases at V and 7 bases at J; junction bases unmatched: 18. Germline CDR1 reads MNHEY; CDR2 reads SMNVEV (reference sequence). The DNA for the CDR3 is TGTGCCAGCAGTTGGGGACTAGCGGAAGGCTCGCCCTACACAAATGAGCAGTTCTTC. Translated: CASSWGLAEGSPYTNEQFF.

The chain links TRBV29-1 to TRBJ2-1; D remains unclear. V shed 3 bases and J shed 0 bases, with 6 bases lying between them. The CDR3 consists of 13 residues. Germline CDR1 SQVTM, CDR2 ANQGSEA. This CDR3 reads CSVDTSSYNEQFF. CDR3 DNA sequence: TGCAGCGTTGATACAAGCTCCTACAATGAGCAGTTCTTC.

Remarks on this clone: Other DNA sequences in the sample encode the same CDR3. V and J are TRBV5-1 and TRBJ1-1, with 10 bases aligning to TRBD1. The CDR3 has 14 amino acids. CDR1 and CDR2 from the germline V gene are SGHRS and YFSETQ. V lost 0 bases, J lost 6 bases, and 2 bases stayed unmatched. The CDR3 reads CASSLGGQGAEAFF. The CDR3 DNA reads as TGCGCCAGCAGCTTGGGAGGACAGGGGGCTGAAGCTTTCTTT.

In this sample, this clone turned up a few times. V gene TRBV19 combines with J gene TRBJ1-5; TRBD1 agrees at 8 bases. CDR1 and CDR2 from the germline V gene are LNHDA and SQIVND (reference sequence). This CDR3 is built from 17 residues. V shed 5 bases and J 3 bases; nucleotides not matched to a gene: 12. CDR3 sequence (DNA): TGTGCCAGTAGTCCTCAGGGGGCCAATTTTGACAATCAGCCCCAGCATTTT. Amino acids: CASSPQGANFDNQPQHF.

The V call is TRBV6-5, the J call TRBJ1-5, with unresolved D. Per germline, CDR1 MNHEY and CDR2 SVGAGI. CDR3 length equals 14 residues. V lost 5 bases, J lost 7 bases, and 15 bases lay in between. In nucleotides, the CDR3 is TGTGCCAGCAGTACCCAATCGGTTGGGCAGCCCCAGCATTTT. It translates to CASSTQSVGQPQHF.

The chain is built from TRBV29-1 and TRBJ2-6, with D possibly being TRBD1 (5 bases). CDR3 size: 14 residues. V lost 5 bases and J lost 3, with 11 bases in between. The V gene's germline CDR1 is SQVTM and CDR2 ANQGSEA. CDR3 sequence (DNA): TGCAGCGTTCAGGGTGCGATTGGGGCCAACGTCCTGACTTTC. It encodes CSVQGAIGANVLTF.

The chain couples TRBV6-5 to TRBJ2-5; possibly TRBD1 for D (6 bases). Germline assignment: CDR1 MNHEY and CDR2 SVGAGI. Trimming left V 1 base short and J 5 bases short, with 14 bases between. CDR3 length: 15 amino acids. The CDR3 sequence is CASSYFRGSPETQYF. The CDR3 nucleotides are TGTGCCAGCAGTTACTTCAGGGGTTCCCCCGAGACCCAGTACTTC.

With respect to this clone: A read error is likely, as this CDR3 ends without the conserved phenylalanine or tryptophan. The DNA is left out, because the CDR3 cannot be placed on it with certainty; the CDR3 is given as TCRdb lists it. The CDR3 loop reads CASSLAGGARNM. V is TRBV7-9 and J is TRBJ2-7; the table assigns TRBD2, which was not confirmed against the DNA. The CDR3 is 12 amino acids in total, end residues counted. From germline, CDR1 is SEHNR and CDR2 FQNEAQ (reference sequence).

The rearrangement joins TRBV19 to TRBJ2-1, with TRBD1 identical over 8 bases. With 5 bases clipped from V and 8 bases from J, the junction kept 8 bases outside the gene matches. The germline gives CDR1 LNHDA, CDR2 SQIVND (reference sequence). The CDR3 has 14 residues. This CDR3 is CASSSRTGSDEQFF. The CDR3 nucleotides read TGTGCCAGTAGTTCGAGGACAGGGTCCGATGAGCAGTTCTTC. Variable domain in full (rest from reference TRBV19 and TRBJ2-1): DGGITQSPKYLFRKEGQNVTLSCEQNLNHDAMYWYRQDPGQGLRLIYYSQIVNDFQKGDIAEGYSVSREKKESFPLTVTSAQKNPTAFYLCASSSRTGSDEQFFGPGTRLTVL.

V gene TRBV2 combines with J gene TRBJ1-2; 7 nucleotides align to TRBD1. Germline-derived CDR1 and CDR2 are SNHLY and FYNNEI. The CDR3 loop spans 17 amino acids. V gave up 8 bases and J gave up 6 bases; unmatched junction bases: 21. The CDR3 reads CASAQEDRTRTYDGYTF. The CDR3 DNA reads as TGTGCCAGCGCACAAGAGGACAGGACCCGAACTTATGATGGCTACACCTTC.

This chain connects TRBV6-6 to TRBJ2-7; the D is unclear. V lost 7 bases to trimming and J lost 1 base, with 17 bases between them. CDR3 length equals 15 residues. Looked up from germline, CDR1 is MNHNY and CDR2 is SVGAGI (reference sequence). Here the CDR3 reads CASTSPRAPSYEQYF. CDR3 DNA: TGTGCCAGCACCTCTCCCAGAGCCCCATCCTACGAGCAGTACTTC.

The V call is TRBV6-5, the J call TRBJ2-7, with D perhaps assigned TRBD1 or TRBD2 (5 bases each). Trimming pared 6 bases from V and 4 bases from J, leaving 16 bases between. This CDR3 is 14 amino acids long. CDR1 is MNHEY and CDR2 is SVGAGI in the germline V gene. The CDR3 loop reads CASSPRIGAYEQYF. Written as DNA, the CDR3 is TGTGCCAGCAGCCCGCGGATCGGGGCTTACGAGCAGTACTTC.

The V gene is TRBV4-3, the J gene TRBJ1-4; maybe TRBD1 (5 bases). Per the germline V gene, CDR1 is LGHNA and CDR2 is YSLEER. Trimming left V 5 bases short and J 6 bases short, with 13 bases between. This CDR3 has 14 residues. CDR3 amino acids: CASSSRDGYEKLFF. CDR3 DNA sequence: TGCGCCAGCAGCTCCCGGGACGGTTATGAAAAACTGTTTTTT.